This is a list of T cell receptor beta chains from one sample in a study of control samples from healthy donors and cancer patients. TCRdb's copy holds only in-frame clones and misses some; the assay was immunoSEQ multiplex PCR. This sample yields about 150,000 clones, of which roughly 94% are seen a single time; around 1.5% belongs to the top ten. Sequencing used blood. The source of these receptors is a woman younger than 35 in good health. CDR3s include the opening cysteine and the closing phenylalanine or tryptophan. D genes are given only for firm matches.

V,D,CDR3
TRBV19,.,CASRGDLTNEKLFF
TRBV25-1,TRBD1,CASSGQGMSVYTF
TRBV5-4,.,CASSLGTANGYTF
TRBV28,.,CASSLLSKIYGYTF
TRBV19,.,CASSIGRYNEQFF
TRBV7-2,.,CASSLQGSGAYNEQFF
TRBV10-1,.,CASSEAIWDIQYF
TRBV29-1,TRBD1,CSVYRDRGHEQYF
TRBV10-3,.,CAISESGSGNGYTF
TRBV28,TRBD1,CASSLRTGLTDTQYF
TRBV7-6,TRBD1,CASSAGTGINEKLFF
TRBV5-5,TRBD2,CASRTDGTSGRAIENEQFF
TRBV5-5,TRBD1,CASSWDRAPTYEQYF
TRBV10-3,.,CAISEALGRKNTGELFF
TRBV19,.,CASSTFLGGRKAFF
TRBV6-5,TRBD2,CASSYIWRGRAYEQYF
TRBV15,.,CATSRDPRGGEQYF
TRBV7-2,.,CASSPRPGDTEAFF
TRBV2,.,CASQLEARGDQPQHF
TRBV4-1,.,CASSQPVQVYNEQFF
TRBV27,.,CASSPGGEISPLHF
TRBV28,.,CASRTSNQPQHF
TRBV5-1,.,CASSPTGGSGNTIYF
TRBV7-3,.,CASSFSGGRYNTEAFF
TRBV6-5,TRBD1,CASRTGVSYEQYF
TRBV6-5,.,CASSLVRNTEAFF
TRBV7-6,TRBD1,CASSPILGQTQETQYF
TRBV4-3,.,CASSQGHQDTEAFF
TRBV11-3,.,CASSFLTENTEAFF
TRBV19,TRBD1,CASSTGQGIDTEAFF
TRBV11-2,TRBD1,CASSPRDRRSSYNSPLHF
TRBV7-9,TRBD1,CASSWTGEDYGYTF
TRBV24-1,.,CATSEGLPGQPQHF
TRBV27,.,CASSSWGTDTQYF
TRBV27,TRBD2,CASSWTSLNTGELFF
TRBV27,TRBD1,CASSTYGTAIYEQYF
TRBV29-1,.,CSVAHGSSYEQYF
TRBV28,TRBD2,CASSFTLAGTSGYNEQFF
TRBV18,.,CASSRERYEQYF
TRBV19,.,CASSISAVSYEQYF
TRBV10-3,.,CAISDRQTDGYTF
TRBV9,.,CASSPSHVPIPNEQFF
TRBV6-5,.,CASSYSTAGNQPQHF
TRBV11-2,.,CASSLEVTPSYEQYF
TRBV13,.,CASSPILGEGYTF
TRBV5-1,.,CASAPNSATNEKLFF
TRBV7-9,TRBD1,CASSSGQGAQYF
TRBV6-5,.,CASSPNKPLVSPLHF
TRBV5-4,TRBD1,CASSSGQGALSTDTQYF
TRBV7-9,TRBD1,CASSRDSRGRNSPLHF
TRBV5-5,.,CASSFSGAANEKLFF
TRBV11-3,.,CASSFPGLRGLEQYF
TRBV7-2,TRBD1,CASRTSGQGSEQYF
TRBV19,TRBD1,CASSFTGEAEAFF
TRBV6-2/TRBV6-3,.,CASSPLGARETQYF